This entry lists 6 T cell receptor beta chains sequenced from one sample in a study of blood T cell repertoires in COVID-19. Generated by immunoSEQ multiplex PCR, the TCRdb table keeps only in-frame clones and is missing some. The sample shows 180,000 or so clones, roughly three quarters of them seen only once. The specimen was peripheral blood. Every receptor here comes from a woman at least 80 years old with COVID-19, enrolled during active disease.

V usage is TRBV19 and J usage is TRBJ2-5, with D perhaps matching TRBD2 (6 bases). Trimming stripped 5 bases from V and 1 base from J, with 11 bases between. The germline V gene has CDR1 LNHDA and CDR2 SQIVND (reference sequence). The length of the CDR3 is 14 residues. CDR3 sequence: CASSARGTQETQYF. The CDR3 DNA reads TGTGCCAGTAGTGCCCGGGGGACCCAAGAGACCCAGTACTTC. Variable domain in full (rest from reference TRBV19 and TRBJ2-5): DGGITQSPKYLFRKEGQNVTLSCEQNLNHDAMYWYRQDPGQGLRLIYYSQIVNDFQKGDIAEGYSVSREKKESFPLTVTSAQKNPTAFYLCASSARGTQETQYFGPGTRLLVL.

This clone was observed a handful of times. The rearrangement uses TRBV7-9 and TRBJ1-4; maybe TRBD1 (5 bases). Germline V gene data show CDR1 as SEHNR and CDR2 as FQNEAQ (reference sequence). The CDR3 sequence is 14 residues long. Trimming removed 7 bases at V and 2 bases at J, with 11 bases between. The CDR3 nucleotides are TGTGCCAGCACCTGGCCAGGGACTAATGAAAAACTGTTTTTT. Translating it yields CASTWPGTNEKLFF.

This chain connects TRBV21-1 to TRBJ1-1; TRBD1, the D gene given by the table, was not confirmed from the DNA. TRBV21-1 is classified as a pseudogene. CDR3 size: 15 residues. CDR3 in DNA: TGTGCCAGCAGCCTTCCAGGGGTACTAAACACTGAAGCTTTCTTT. Its protein is CASSLPGVLNTEAFF.

The CDR3 region is CASSESQGLSTEAFF. The CDR3 DNA sequence: TGCGCCAGCAGTGAGTCGCAGGGGTTGAGCACTGAAGCTTTCTTT. The gene calls are TRBV10-2 and TRBJ1-1; maybe TRBD1 (6 bases). The CDR3 covers 15 residues. V was cut by 0 bases and J by 4 bases, with 12 bases left in between. Per germline, CDR1 WSHSY and CDR2 SAAADI.

The chain has TRBV27 and TRBJ1-2, with D possibly TRBD1 on 6 matching bases. The CDR3 has 13 amino acids. CDR1 and CDR2 (germline): MNHEY, SMNVEV (reference sequence). Trimming removed 10 bases from V and 4 bases from J, with 16 bases in between. CDR3 coding DNA: TGTGCCACCTGGTCGGGGGGGCTCTATGGCTACACCTTC. This translates into CATWSGGLYGYTF.

V usage is TRBV7-9 and J usage is TRBJ2-7, with 7 nucleotides matching TRBD2. The CDR3 runs to 14 residues. CDR1 and CDR2 from the germline V gene are SEHNR and FQNEAQ (reference sequence). The trim removed 6 bases at V and 6 bases at J, leaving 11 bases unmatched. The CDR3 here is CASSSGLDLGEQYF. In DNA form, the CDR3 reads TGTGCCAGCAGTTCCGGACTAGACCTAGGCGAGCAGTACTTC.